This TCR beta chain was identified in a study of CXCR3-negative and CXCR3-positive naive CD8 T cells. Notes on the study in general: Compared with CXCR3-negative naive cells, CXCR3-positive naive cells showed more hydrophobic TRB CDR3s.

The TRB libraries of cDNA were built by UMI-labeled 5' RACE. From its re-call of the 5' RACE reads, TCRdb lists each CDR3 protein once, without DNA. This table lists about 6,700 distinct CDR3 sequences. This CDR3 is built from 15 residues. Worth noting for this clonotype: Its antigen remains unknown.

The source of this sequence is a human donor in good health. Some clones in this sample may be carry-over from other donors' samples. V is TRBV12-3 or TRBV12-4 and J is TRBJ1-2. Sequenced: naive CXCR3+ CD8+ T cells from blood. The subset: CD45RO-CCR7+CD27+CD95- naive CD8+ T cells expressing CXCR3 (TNR3+). The CDR3 sequence: CASSHILKANYGYTF.